Listed below are T cell receptor beta chains from one sample, sequenced in a study of PD-1 blockade in classical Hodgkin lymphoma. The assay was immunoSEQ multiplex PCR, and TCRdb's table has in-frame clones only and misses some. Counted here are around 26,000 clones, less than 95% occurring once; the ten biggest clones make up around 0.53%. Specimen: CD4+ T cells from blood. The receptors stem from a human donor with classical Hodgkin lymphoma. CDR3s include the opening cysteine and the closing phenylalanine or tryptophan. Fields, in order: D gene, V gene, clone size, J gene, CDR3 length, CDR3 protein, CDR3 DNA. D genes are given only for firm matches. The size field is filled for only some rows; it gives once, few, many or a size class.

d_call: TRBD1; v_call: TRBV4-3; clone_size: NA; j_call: TRBJ1-1; cdr3_length: 17; cdr3_aa: CASSQDLRQGVVTEAFF; cdr3_nt: TGCGCCAGCAGCCAAGATTTGAGACAGGGGGTAGTCACTGAAGCTTTCTTT
d_call: TRBD1; v_call: TRBV5-8; clone_size: NA; j_call: TRBJ1-1; cdr3_length: 19; cdr3_aa: CASSLVFGTGGIGNTEAFF; cdr3_nt: TGTGCCAGCAGCTTGGTTTTCGGGACAGGAGGTATAGGGAACACTGAAGCTTTCTTT
d_call: TRBD1; v_call: TRBV15; clone_size: NA; j_call: TRBJ2-1; cdr3_length: 15; cdr3_aa: CATSRGGQARNEQFF; cdr3_nt: TGTGCCACCAGCAGGGGGGGACAGGCGCGAAATGAGCAGTTCTTC
d_call: NA; v_call: TRBV5-4; clone_size: few; j_call: TRBJ1-1; cdr3_length: 14; cdr3_aa: CASSLDRANTEAFF; cdr3_nt: TGTGCCAGCAGCTTGGACAGGGCCAACACTGAAGCTTTCTTT
d_call: TRBD1; v_call: TRBV7-2; clone_size: NA; j_call: TRBJ1-1; cdr3_length: 14; cdr3_aa: CASSPPGQDPEAFF; cdr3_nt: TGTGCCAGCAGCCCCCCGGGACAGGACCCTGAAGCTTTCTTT
d_call: NA; v_call: TRBV6-5; clone_size: NA; j_call: TRBJ1-6; cdr3_length: 15; cdr3_aa: CASSQGSSYNSPLHF; cdr3_nt: TGTGCCAGCAGTCAGGGGAGCTCCTATAATTCACCCCTCCACTTT
d_call: NA; v_call: TRBV25-1; clone_size: NA; j_call: TRBJ2-7; cdr3_length: 14; cdr3_aa: CASSEFRGAHEQYF; cdr3_nt: TGTGCCAGCAGTGAATTCAGGGGGGCGCATGAGCAGTACTTC
d_call: NA; v_call: TRBV30; clone_size: NA; j_call: TRBJ2-3; cdr3_length: 12; cdr3_aa: CAWSALTDTQYF; cdr3_nt: TGTGCCTGGAGTGCCCTGACAGATACGCAGTATTTT
d_call: NA; v_call: TRBV11-3; clone_size: once; j_call: TRBJ2-1; cdr3_length: 13; cdr3_aa: CASSLGQNNEQFF; cdr3_nt: TGTGCCAGCAGCTTAGGACAGAACAATGAGCAGTTCTTC
d_call: TRBD2; v_call: TRBV5-1; clone_size: NA; j_call: TRBJ2-3; cdr3_length: 18; cdr3_aa: CASSLGLAGAPSTDTQYF; cdr3_nt: TGCGCCAGCAGCTTGGGCCTAGCGGGGGCGCCTAGCACAGATACGCAGTATTTT
d_call: NA; v_call: TRBV18; clone_size: NA; j_call: TRBJ2-2; cdr3_length: 15; cdr3_aa: CASSPAGSHTGELFF; cdr3_nt: TGTGCCAGCTCACCGGCAGGGTCCCACACCGGGGAGCTGTTTTTT
d_call: NA; v_call: TRBV7-2; clone_size: NA; j_call: TRBJ1-1; cdr3_length: 11; cdr3_aa: CASRVGTEAFF; cdr3_nt: TGTGCCAGCAGGGTAGGCACTGAAGCTTTCTTT
d_call: NA; v_call: TRBV7-8; clone_size: NA; j_call: TRBJ2-2; cdr3_length: 16; cdr3_aa: CASSLNGGRITGELFF; cdr3_nt: TGTGCCAGCAGCTTAAACGGGGGGCGCATCACCGGGGAGCTGTTTTTT
d_call: TRBD2; v_call: TRBV7-8; clone_size: NA; j_call: TRBJ2-5; cdr3_length: 16; cdr3_aa: CASSGHSTSGEGTQYF; cdr3_nt: TGTGCCAGCAGCGGTCATTCGACTAGCGGTGAGGGGACCCAGTACTTC
d_call: NA; v_call: TRBV9; clone_size: few; j_call: TRBJ2-1; cdr3_length: 15; cdr3_aa: CASSVDGGENGEQFF; cdr3_nt: TGTGCCAGCAGCGTAGATGGCGGGGAGAATGGTGAGCAGTTCTTC
d_call: NA; v_call: TRBV25-1; clone_size: NA; j_call: TRBJ2-2; cdr3_length: 15; cdr3_aa: CASSELQGGRGELFF; cdr3_nt: TGTGCCAGCAGTGAATTGCAGGGGGGACGCGGGGAGCTGTTTTTT
d_call: NA; v_call: TRBV11-3; clone_size: NA; j_call: TRBJ2-3; cdr3_length: 16; cdr3_aa: CASSLGLTASTDTQYF; cdr3_nt: TGTGCCAGCAGCTTAGGGCTCACCGCAAGCACAGATACGCAGTATTTT
d_call: NA; v_call: TRBV6-4; clone_size: NA; j_call: TRBJ1-3; cdr3_length: 15; cdr3_aa: CASSPQAGAGNTIYF; cdr3_nt: TGTGCCAGCAGTCCGCAGGCAGGAGCCGGAAACACCATATATTTT
d_call: TRBD1; v_call: TRBV18; clone_size: NA; j_call: TRBJ2-3; cdr3_length: 15; cdr3_aa: CASSPGQVSTDTQYF; cdr3_nt: TGTGCCAGCTCACCGGGACAGGTTAGCACAGATACGCAGTATTTT
d_call: TRBD2; v_call: TRBV5-4; clone_size: NA; j_call: TRBJ2-2; cdr3_length: 15; cdr3_aa: CASSTGTSPTGELFF; cdr3_nt: TGTGCCAGCAGCACCGGGACTAGCCCCACCGGGGAGCTGTTTTTT
d_call: TRBD2; v_call: TRBV11-2; clone_size: NA; j_call: TRBJ2-5; cdr3_length: 17; cdr3_aa: CASSEIRGLAGEETQYF; cdr3_nt: TGTGCCAGCAGCGAGATCAGGGGACTAGCGGGGGAAGAGACCCAGTACTTC
d_call: NA; v_call: TRBV9; clone_size: NA; j_call: TRBJ1-5; cdr3_length: 14; cdr3_aa: CASSPGRGSQPQHF; cdr3_nt: TGTGCCAGCAGCCCCGGCAGGGGAAGTCAGCCCCAGCATTTT
d_call: TRBD2; v_call: TRBV10-2; clone_size: NA; j_call: TRBJ2-3; cdr3_length: 14; cdr3_aa: CASTERGDTDTQYF; cdr3_nt: TGCGCCAGCACGGAGCGGGGGGATACAGATACGCAGTATTTT
d_call: NA; v_call: TRBV10-3; clone_size: NA; j_call: TRBJ1-2; cdr3_length: 13; cdr3_aa: CAISDGRGIGYTF; cdr3_nt: TGTGCCATCAGTGACGGTCGGGGCATTGGCTACACCTTC
d_call: NA; v_call: TRBV18; clone_size: NA; j_call: TRBJ2-2; cdr3_length: 15; cdr3_aa: CASSISGENTGELFF; cdr3_nt: TGTGCTAGCTCTATCTCGGGGGAGAACACCGGGGAGCTGTTTTTT
d_call: TRBD2; v_call: TRBV7-7; clone_size: NA; j_call: TRBJ2-1; cdr3_length: 14; cdr3_aa: CASSSTSGGDEQFF; cdr3_nt: TGTGCCAGCAGCTCGACTAGCGGGGGGGATGAGCAGTTCTTC
d_call: NA; v_call: TRBV15; clone_size: NA; j_call: TRBJ1-3; cdr3_length: 16; cdr3_aa: CATSRDPTTSGNTIYF; cdr3_nt: TGTGCCACCAGCAGAGATCCGACGACCTCTGGAAACACCATATATTTT
d_call: TRBD1; v_call: TRBV27; clone_size: once; j_call: TRBJ1-4; cdr3_length: 15; cdr3_aa: CASSSNRGWNEKLFF; cdr3_nt: TGTGCCAGCAGTTCGAACAGGGGGTGGAATGAAAAACTGTTTTTT
d_call: TRBD2; v_call: TRBV4-2; clone_size: NA; j_call: TRBJ2-1; cdr3_length: 16; cdr3_aa: CASSQDPSGGNNEQFF; cdr3_nt: TGTGCCAGCAGCCAAGATCCTAGCGGGGGGAACAATGAGCAGTTCTTC
d_call: TRBD2; v_call: TRBV7-3; clone_size: NA; j_call: TRBJ2-3; cdr3_length: 16; cdr3_aa: CASSSTSGGAWDTQYF; cdr3_nt: TGTGCCAGCAGCTCCACTAGCGGGGGGGCCTGGGATACGCAGTATTTT
d_call: TRBD2; v_call: TRBV19; clone_size: NA; j_call: TRBJ2-7; cdr3_length: 15; cdr3_aa: CASSIGRLADYEQYF; cdr3_nt: TGTGCCAGTAGTATAGGCCGACTAGCTGACTACGAGCAGTACTTC
d_call: NA; v_call: TRBV7-9; clone_size: NA; j_call: TRBJ2-7; cdr3_length: 14; cdr3_aa: CASSLARGPYEQYF; cdr3_nt: TGTGCCAGCAGCTTAGCTCGGGGACCCTACGAGCAGTACTTC
d_call: NA; v_call: TRBV6-5; clone_size: NA; j_call: TRBJ1-5; cdr3_length: 14; cdr3_aa: CASRDAGQGQPQHF; cdr3_nt: TGTGCCAGCAGGGACGCGGGTCAGGGTCAGCCCCAGCATTTT
d_call: TRBD1; v_call: TRBV7-8; clone_size: NA; j_call: TRBJ2-7; cdr3_length: 13; cdr3_aa: CASSRDRVDEQYF; cdr3_nt: TGTGCCAGCAGCCGAGACAGGGTCGACGAGCAGTACTTC
d_call: TRBD1; v_call: TRBV7-2; clone_size: NA; j_call: TRBJ2-7; cdr3_length: 13; cdr3_aa: CASSPDRVGEQYF; cdr3_nt: TGTGCCAGCAGCCCGGACAGGGTGGGGGAGCAGTACTTC
d_call: NA; v_call: TRBV9; clone_size: NA; j_call: TRBJ2-2; cdr3_length: 15; cdr3_aa: CASSVDSSNTGELFF; cdr3_nt: TGTGCCAGCAGCGTTGACAGTTCGAACACCGGGGAGCTGTTTTTT
d_call: NA; v_call: TRBV15; clone_size: once; j_call: TRBJ1-5; cdr3_length: 13; cdr3_aa: CATSWDHRQPQHF; cdr3_nt: TGTGCCACCAGCTGGGACCACCGCCAGCCCCAGCATTTT